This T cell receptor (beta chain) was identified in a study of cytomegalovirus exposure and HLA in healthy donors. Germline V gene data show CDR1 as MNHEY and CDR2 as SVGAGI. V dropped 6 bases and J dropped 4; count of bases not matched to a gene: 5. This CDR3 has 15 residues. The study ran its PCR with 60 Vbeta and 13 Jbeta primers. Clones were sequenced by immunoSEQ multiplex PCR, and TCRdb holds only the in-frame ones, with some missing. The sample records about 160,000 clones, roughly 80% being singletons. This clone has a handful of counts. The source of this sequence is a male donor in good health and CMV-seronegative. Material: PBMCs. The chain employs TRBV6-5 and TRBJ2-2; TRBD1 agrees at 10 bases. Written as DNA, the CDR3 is TGTGCCAGCAGACGCGGGACAGGGGTCACCGGGGAGCTGTTTTTT. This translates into CASRRGTGVTGELFF.